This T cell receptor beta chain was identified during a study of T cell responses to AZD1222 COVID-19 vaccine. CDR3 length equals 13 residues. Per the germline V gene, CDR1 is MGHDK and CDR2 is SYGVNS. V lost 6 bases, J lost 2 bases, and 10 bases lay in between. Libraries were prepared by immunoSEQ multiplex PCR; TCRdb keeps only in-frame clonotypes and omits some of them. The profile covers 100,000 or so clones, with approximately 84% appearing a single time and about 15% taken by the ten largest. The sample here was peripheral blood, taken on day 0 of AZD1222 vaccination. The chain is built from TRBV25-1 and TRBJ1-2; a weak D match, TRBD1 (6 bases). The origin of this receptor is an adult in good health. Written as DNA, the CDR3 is TGTGCCAGCAGAGGACAGACGAACTATGGCTACACCTTC. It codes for CASRGQTNYGYTF.